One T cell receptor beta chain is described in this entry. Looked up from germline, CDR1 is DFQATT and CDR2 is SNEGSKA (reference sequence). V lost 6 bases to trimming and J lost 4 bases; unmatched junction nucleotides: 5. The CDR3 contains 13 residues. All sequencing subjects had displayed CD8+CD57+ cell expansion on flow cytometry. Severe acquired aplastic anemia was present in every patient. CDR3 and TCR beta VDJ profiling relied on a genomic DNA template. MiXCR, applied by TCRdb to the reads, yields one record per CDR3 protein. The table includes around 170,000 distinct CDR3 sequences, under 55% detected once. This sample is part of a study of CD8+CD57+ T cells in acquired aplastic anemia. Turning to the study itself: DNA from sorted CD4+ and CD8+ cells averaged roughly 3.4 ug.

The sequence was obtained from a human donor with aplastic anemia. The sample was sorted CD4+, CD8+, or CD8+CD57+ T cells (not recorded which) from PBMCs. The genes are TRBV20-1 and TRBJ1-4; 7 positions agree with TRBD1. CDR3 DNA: TGCAGTGCGCGGGGACAGAATAATGAAAAACTGTTTTTT. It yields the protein CSARGQNNEKLFF.